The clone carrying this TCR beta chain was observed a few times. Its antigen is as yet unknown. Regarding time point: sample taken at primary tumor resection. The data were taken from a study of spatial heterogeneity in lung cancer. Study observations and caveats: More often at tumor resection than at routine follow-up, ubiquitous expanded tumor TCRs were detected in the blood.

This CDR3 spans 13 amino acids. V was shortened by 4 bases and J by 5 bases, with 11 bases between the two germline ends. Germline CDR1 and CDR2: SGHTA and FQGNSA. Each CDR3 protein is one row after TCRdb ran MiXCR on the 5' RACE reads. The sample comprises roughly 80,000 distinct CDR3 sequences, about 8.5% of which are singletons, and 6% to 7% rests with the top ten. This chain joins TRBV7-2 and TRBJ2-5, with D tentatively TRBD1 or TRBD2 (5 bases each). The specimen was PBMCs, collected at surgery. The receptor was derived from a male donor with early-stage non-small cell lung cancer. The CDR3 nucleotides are TGTGCCAGCAGCTCCGGGACGGCCGAGACCCAGTACTTC. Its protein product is CASSSGTAETQYF.